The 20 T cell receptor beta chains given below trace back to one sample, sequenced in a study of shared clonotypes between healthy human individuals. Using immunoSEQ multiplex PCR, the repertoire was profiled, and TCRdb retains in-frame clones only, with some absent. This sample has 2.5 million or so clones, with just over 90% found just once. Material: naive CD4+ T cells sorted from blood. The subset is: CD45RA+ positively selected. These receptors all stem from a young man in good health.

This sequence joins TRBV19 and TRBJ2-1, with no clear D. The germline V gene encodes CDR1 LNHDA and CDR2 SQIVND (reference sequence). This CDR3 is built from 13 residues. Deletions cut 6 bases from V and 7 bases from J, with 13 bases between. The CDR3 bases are TGTGCCAGTAGGGCCCCCCCCAGTAATGAGCAGTTCTTC. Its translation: CASRAPPSNEQFF. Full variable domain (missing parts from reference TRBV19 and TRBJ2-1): DGGITQSPKYLFRKEGQNVTLSCEQNLNHDAMYWYRQDPGQGLRLIYYSQIVNDFQKGDIAEGYSVSREKKESFPLTVTSAQKNPTAFYLCASRAPPSNEQFFGPGTRLTVL.

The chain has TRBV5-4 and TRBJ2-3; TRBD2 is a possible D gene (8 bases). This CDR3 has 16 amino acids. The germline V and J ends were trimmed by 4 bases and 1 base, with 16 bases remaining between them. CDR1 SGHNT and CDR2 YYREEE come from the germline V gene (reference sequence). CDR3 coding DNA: TGTGCCAGCAGCCCGGGAGGGGGCGCGCGCACAGATACGCAGTATTTT. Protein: CASSPGGGARTDTQYF.

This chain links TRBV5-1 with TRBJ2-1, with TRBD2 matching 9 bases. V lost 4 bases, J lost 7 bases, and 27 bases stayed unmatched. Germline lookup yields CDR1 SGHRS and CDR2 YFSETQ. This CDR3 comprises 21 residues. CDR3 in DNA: TGCGCCAGCAGCAGAACCCGGGCCCATTCCTCTCAAGCGGGAGGAGGGAATGAGCAGTTCTTC. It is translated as CASSRTRAHSSQAGGGNEQFF. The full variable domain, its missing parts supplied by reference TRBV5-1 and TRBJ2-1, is KAGVTQTPRYLIKTRGQQVTLSCSPISGHRSVSWYQQTPGQGLQFLFEYFSETQRNKGNFPGRFSGRQFSNSRSEMNVSTLELGDSALYLCASSRTRAHSSQAGGGNEQFFGPGTRLTVL.

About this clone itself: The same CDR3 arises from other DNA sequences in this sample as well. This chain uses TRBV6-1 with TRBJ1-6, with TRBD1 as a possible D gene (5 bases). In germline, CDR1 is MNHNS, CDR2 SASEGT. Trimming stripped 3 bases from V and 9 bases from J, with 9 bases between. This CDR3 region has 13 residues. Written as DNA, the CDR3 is TGTGCCAGCAGTGAGGCTAGGGGTTCACCCCTCCACTTT. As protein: CASSEARGSPLHF.

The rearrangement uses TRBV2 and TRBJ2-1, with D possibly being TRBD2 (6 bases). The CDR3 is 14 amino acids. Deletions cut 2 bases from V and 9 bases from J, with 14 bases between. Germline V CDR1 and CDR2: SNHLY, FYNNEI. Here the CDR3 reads CASSELWGVGEQFF. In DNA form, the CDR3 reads TGTGCCAGCAGTGAATTATGGGGGGTGGGTGAGCAGTTCTTC. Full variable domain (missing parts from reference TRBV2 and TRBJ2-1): EPEVTQTPSHQVTQMGQEVILRCVPISNHLYFYWYRQILGQKVEFLVSFYNNEISEKSEIFDDQFSVERPDGSNFTLKIRSTKLEDSAMYFCASSELWGVGEQFFGPGTRLTVL.

The DNA of the CDR3 is TGCGCCAGCAGCCAAGGTATAGGGACAGGGAGGAACACCGGGGAGCTGTTTTTT. Its protein product is CASSQGIGTGRNTGELFF. This chain connects TRBV4-3 to TRBJ2-2; the match to TRBD1 covers 9 bases. The CDR3 length is 18 residues. CDR1 is LGHNA, CDR2 YSLEER, per germline. After removal of 1 base from V and 1 base from J, the junction contained 7 bases not matched to a gene.

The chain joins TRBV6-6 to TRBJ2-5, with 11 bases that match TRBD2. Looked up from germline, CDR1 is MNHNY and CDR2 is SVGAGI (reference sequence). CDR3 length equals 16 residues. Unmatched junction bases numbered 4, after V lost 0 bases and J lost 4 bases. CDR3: CASSYSHSGGGETQYF. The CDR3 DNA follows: TGTGCCAGCAGTTACTCGCATAGCGGGGGGGGAGAGACCCAGTACTTC.

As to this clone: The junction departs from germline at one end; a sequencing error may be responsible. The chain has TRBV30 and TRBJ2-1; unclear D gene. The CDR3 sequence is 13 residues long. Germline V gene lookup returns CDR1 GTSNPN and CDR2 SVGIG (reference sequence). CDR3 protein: CAWSGVSHNEQFF. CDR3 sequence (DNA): TGTGCCTGGAGTGGGGTCTCCCACAATGAGCAGTTCTTC.

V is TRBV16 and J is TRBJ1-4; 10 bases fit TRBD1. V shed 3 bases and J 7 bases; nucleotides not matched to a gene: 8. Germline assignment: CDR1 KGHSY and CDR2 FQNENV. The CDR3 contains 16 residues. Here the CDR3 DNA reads TGTGCCAGCAGCCAGTACCGGGACAGGGGTAGTGAAAAACTGTTTTTT. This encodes CASSQYRDRGSEKLFF.

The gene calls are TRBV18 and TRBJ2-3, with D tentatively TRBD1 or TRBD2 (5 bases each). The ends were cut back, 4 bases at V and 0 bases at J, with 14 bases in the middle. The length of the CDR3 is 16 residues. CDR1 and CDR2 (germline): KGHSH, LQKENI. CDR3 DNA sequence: TGTGCCAGCTCACTAAACGGGGCCTCAAGCACAGATACGCAGTATTTT. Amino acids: CASSLNGASSTDTQYF.

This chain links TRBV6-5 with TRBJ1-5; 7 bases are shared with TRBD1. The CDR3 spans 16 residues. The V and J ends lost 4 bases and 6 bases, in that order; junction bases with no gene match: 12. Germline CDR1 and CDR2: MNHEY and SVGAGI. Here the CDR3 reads CASSSIRDSPGQPQHF. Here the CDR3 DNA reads TGTGCCAGCAGTTCCATCCGGGACAGCCCAGGTCAGCCCCAGCATTTT.

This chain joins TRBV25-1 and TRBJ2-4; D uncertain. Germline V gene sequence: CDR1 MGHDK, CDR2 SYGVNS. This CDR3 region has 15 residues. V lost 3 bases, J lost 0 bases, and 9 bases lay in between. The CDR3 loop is CASSESFLAKNIQYF. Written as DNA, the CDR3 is TGTGCCAGCAGTGAGAGCTTTCTAGCCAAAAACATTCAGTACTTC.

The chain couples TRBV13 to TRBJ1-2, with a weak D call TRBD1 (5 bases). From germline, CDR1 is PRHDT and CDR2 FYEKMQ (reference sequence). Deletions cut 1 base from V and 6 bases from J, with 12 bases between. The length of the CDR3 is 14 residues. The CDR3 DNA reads TGTGCCAGCAGCTTAGCGGGGCCGGGGCATGGCTACACCTTC. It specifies CASSLAGPGHGYTF.

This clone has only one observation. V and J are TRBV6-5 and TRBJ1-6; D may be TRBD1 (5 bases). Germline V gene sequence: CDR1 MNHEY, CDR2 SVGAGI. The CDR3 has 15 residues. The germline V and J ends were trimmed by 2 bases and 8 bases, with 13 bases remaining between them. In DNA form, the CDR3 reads TGTGCCAGCAGTTACAGTTCCGGGGGGTATTCACCCCTCCACTTT. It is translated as CASSYSSGGYSPLHF.

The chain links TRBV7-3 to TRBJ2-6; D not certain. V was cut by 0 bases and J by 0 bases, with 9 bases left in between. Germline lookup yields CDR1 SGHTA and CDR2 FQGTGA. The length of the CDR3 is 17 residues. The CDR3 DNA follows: TGTGCCAGCAGCTTAACAGACCTTAGCTCTGGGGCCAACGTCCTGACTTTC. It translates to CASSLTDLSSGANVLTF.

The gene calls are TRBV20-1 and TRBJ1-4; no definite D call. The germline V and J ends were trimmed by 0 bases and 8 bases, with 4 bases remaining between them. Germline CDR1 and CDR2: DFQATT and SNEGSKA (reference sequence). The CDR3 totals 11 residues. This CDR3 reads CSAREGEKLFF. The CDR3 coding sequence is TGCAGTGCTAGAGAGGGGGAAAAACTGTTTTTT.

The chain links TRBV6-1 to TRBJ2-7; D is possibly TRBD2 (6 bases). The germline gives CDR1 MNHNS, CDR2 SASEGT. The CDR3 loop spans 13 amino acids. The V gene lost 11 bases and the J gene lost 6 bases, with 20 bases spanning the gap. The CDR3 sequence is CAARRQGGFEQYF. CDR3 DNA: TGTGCCGCCCGAAGGCAGGGAGGATTCGAGCAGTACTTC.

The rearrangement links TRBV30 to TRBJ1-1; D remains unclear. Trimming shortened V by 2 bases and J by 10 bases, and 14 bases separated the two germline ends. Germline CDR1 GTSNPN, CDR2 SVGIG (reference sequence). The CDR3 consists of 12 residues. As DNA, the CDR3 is TGTGCCTGGAGTCCGGCCGAGATTGCAGCTTTCTTT. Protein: CAWSPAEIAAFF.

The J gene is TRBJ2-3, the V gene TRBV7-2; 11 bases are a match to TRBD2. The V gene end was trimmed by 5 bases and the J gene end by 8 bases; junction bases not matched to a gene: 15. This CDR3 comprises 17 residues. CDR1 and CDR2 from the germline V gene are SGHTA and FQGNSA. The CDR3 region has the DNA TGTGCCAGCAGCCCCCCGTCGCTAGCGGGAGGCGGAGGTACGCAGTATTTT. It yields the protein CASSPPSLAGGGGTQYF.

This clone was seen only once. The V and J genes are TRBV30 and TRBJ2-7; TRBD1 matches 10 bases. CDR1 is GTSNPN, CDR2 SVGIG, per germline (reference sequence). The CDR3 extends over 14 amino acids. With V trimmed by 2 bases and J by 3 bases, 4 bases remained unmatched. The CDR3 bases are TGTGCCTGGAGTTCGGGACAGGGGTACTACGAGCAGTACTTC. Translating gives CAWSSGQGYYEQYF.